Listed below are T cell receptor beta chains from one sample, sequenced in a study of metastatic and nonmetastatic thyroid tumors. TCRdb re-processed the PCR reads through MiXCR. The table records about 70,000 clones, around 18% of them present only once. The specimen sequenced was blood. These receptors were taken from a female donor with papillary thyroid cancer or a benign thyroid nodule (not recorded which). Some clones in this sample may be carry-over from other donors' samples. CDR3s include the opening cysteine and the closing phenylalanine or tryptophan. Fields, in order: V gene, clone size, D gene, CDR3 length, J gene, CDR3 DNA, CDR3 protein. D genes are given only for firm matches. A clone size is listed for some rows: how often the clone was seen (once, few, many), or a class if it is expanded.

v_gene: TRBV20-1
abundance: .
d_gene: .
len: 11
j_gene: TRBJ2-1
CDR3nt: TGCAGTGCAAAGGGACGGGATGAGCAGTTCTTC
CDR3aa: CSAKGRDEQFF

v_gene: TRBV20-1
abundance: many
d_gene: TRBD2
len: 16
j_gene: TRBJ2-3
CDR3nt: TGCAGTGCTAGAGATCGACTAGCGGGAAGAACAGATACGCAGTATTTT
CDR3aa: CSARDRLAGRTDTQYF

v_gene: TRBV11-3
abundance: .
d_gene: TRBD2
len: 14
j_gene: TRBJ2-7
CDR3nt: TGTGCCAGCATCCGACTAGCGGGAGAGAGCGAGCAGTACTTC
CDR3aa: CASIRLAGESEQYF

v_gene: TRBV6-2/TRBV6-3
abundance: few
d_gene: TRBD1
len: 16
j_gene: TRBJ2-6
CDR3nt: TGTGCCAGCAGTTACGCAGGGGGCGGTGGGGCCAACCTCCTGACTTTC
CDR3aa: CASSYAGGGGANLLTF

v_gene: TRBV5-4
abundance: .
d_gene: TRBD2
len: 16
j_gene: TRBJ2-1
CDR3nt: TGTGCCAGCAGCTTGGCCAGTAGCGGGGTATACAATGAGCAGTTCTTC
CDR3aa: CASSLASSGVYNEQFF

v_gene: TRBV5-1
abundance: many
d_gene: TRBD1
len: 15
j_gene: TRBJ1-1
CDR3nt: TGCGCCAGCAGCTGGACAGGGGGCGGGTACACTGAAGCTTTCTTT
CDR3aa: CASSWTGGGYTEAFF

v_gene: TRBV11-3
abundance: many
d_gene: .
len: 17
j_gene: TRBJ2-2
CDR3nt: TGTGCCAGCAGCTTAGGATTCGACAGCGCGAACACCGGGGAGCTGTTTTTT
CDR3aa: CASSLGFDSANTGELFF

v_gene: TRBV3-1
abundance: many
d_gene: .
len: 15
j_gene: TRBJ2-2
CDR3nt: TGTGCCAGCAGCCACGACAGGGAGGGGGCCGGGGAGCTGTTTTTT
CDR3aa: CASSHDREGAGELFF

v_gene: TRBV24-1
abundance: many
d_gene: TRBD1
len: 16
j_gene: TRBJ2-2
CDR3nt: TGTGCCACCAGGGACCCGGGACAGGGTAACACCGGGGAGCTGTTTTTT
CDR3aa: CATRDPGQGNTGELFF

v_gene: TRBV11-2
abundance: many
d_gene: TRBD1
len: 14
j_gene: TRBJ2-1
CDR3nt: TGTGCCAGCAGCTTGACAGGGGGTGACAATGAGCAGTTCTTC
CDR3aa: CASSLTGGDNEQFF

v_gene: TRBV9
abundance: many
d_gene: .
len: 15
j_gene: TRBJ2-1
CDR3nt: TGTGCCAGCAGTCCTATCAGGGGATACTACAATGAGCAGTTCTTC
CDR3aa: CASSPIRGYYNEQFF

v_gene: TRBV29-1
abundance: many
d_gene: .
len: 13
j_gene: TRBJ2-7
CDR3nt: TGCAGCGTCCAACTAGCCGATACCTACGAGCAGTACTTC
CDR3aa: CSVQLADTYEQYF

v_gene: TRBV11-3
abundance: many
d_gene: .
len: 15
j_gene: TRBJ2-1
CDR3nt: TGTGCCAGCAGCTTAGGTGGGAGCTCCTACAATGAGCAGTTCTTC
CDR3aa: CASSLGGSSYNEQFF

v_gene: TRBV6-1
abundance: few
d_gene: TRBD1
len: 18
j_gene: TRBJ2-5
CDR3nt: TGTGCCAGCAGCGCCCGTTGGGTCCCCGACAGGGACGGAGAGACCCAGTACTTC
CDR3aa: CASSARWVPDRDGETQYF

v_gene: TRBV2
abundance: few
d_gene: .
len: 13
j_gene: TRBJ1-2
CDR3nt: TGTGCCAGCAGGGTAAAAGGGGACTATGGCTACACCTTC
CDR3aa: CASRVKGDYGYTF

v_gene: TRBV6-1
abundance: many
d_gene: .
len: 10
j_gene: TRBJ2-7
CDR3nt: TGTGCCAGCACCGGTACCGAGCAGTACTTC
CDR3aa: CASTGTEQYF

v_gene: TRBV29-1
abundance: many
d_gene: .
len: 16
j_gene: TRBJ2-2
CDR3nt: TGCAGCGTGGCCGGGACAAAAGGGGCGAACACCGGGGAGCTGTTTTTT
CDR3aa: CSVAGTKGANTGELFF

v_gene: TRBV9
abundance: many
d_gene: .
len: 12
j_gene: TRBJ2-1
CDR3nt: TGTGCCAGCAGCGTAGGAGTCAATGAGCAGTTCTTC
CDR3aa: CASSVGVNEQFF

v_gene: TRBV6-2/TRBV6-3
abundance: few
d_gene: .
len: 15
j_gene: TRBJ1-6
CDR3nt: TGTGCCAGCGACGATCTACCCGACGATAATTCACCCCTCCACTTT
CDR3aa: CASDDLPDDNSPLHF

v_gene: TRBV2
abundance: many
d_gene: TRBD1
len: 12
j_gene: TRBJ1-2
CDR3nt: TGTGCCAGCAGTGCACAGGGGGCTGGCTACACCTTC
CDR3aa: CASSAQGAGYTF

v_gene: TRBV6-5
abundance: many
d_gene: TRBD2
len: 15
j_gene: TRBJ2-7
CDR3nt: TGTGCCAGCAGTTACGCGGGGGGAGATGGCTACGAGCAGTACTTC
CDR3aa: CASSYAGGDGYEQYF

v_gene: TRBV6-1
abundance: many
d_gene: TRBD2
len: 16
j_gene: TRBJ2-1
CDR3nt: TGTGCCAGCAGTAGTGATAGCGGGAGAGGTTACAATGAGCAGTTCTTC
CDR3aa: CASSSDSGRGYNEQFF

v_gene: TRBV27
abundance: many
d_gene: .
len: 13
j_gene: TRBJ2-1
CDR3nt: TGTGCCAGCAGTTTCCCCGGGACAATTGAGCAGTTCTTC
CDR3aa: CASSFPGTIEQFF

v_gene: TRBV30
abundance: .
d_gene: .
len: 13
j_gene: TRBJ1-6
CDR3nt: TGTGCCTGGAGGCCGCTCCATAATTCACCCCTCCACTTT
CDR3aa: CAWRPLHNSPLHF

v_gene: TRBV2
abundance: few
d_gene: TRBD2
len: 15
j_gene: TRBJ2-2
CDR3nt: TGTGCCAGCAGTACTAGCGGTTCGAACACCGGTGAGCTGTTTTTT
CDR3aa: CASSTSGSNTGELFF

v_gene: TRBV5-1
abundance: .
d_gene: .
len: 15
j_gene: TRBJ2-6
CDR3nt: TGCGCCAGCAGCCCTGACAGTTCTGGGGCCAACGTCCTGACTTTC
CDR3aa: CASSPDSSGANVLTF

v_gene: TRBV20-1
abundance: few
d_gene: .
len: 12
j_gene: TRBJ2-3
CDR3nt: TGCAGTGGCAAGCTAAGCACAGATACGCAGTATTTT
CDR3aa: CSGKLSTDTQYF

v_gene: TRBV6-1
abundance: .
d_gene: .
len: 15
j_gene: TRBJ2-1
CDR3nt: TGTGCCAGCCGGGGGTTGCGGGCTATGGACAATGAGCAGTTCTTC
CDR3aa: CASRGLRAMDNEQFF

v_gene: TRBV6-1
abundance: many
d_gene: .
len: 13
j_gene: TRBJ2-7
CDR3nt: TGTGCCAGCAGTATATCCCGGACCCGCGAGCAGTACTTC
CDR3aa: CASSISRTREQYF

v_gene: TRBV7-2
abundance: .
d_gene: .
len: 14
j_gene: TRBJ1-6
CDR3nt: TGTGCCAGCAGCTTAAAGGGTGGCAATTCACCCCTCCACTTT
CDR3aa: CASSLKGGNSPLHF

v_gene: TRBV25-1
abundance: few
d_gene: .
len: 15
j_gene: TRBJ2-7
CDR3nt: TGTGCCAGCAGTCCCGGCGGGGGCAGCTCCTACGAGCAGTACTTC
CDR3aa: CASSPGGGSSYEQYF

v_gene: TRBV7-8
abundance: many
d_gene: .
len: 13
j_gene: TRBJ1-1
CDR3nt: TGTGCCAGCAGCTTAAACCGGAACACTGAAGCTTTCTTT
CDR3aa: CASSLNRNTEAFF

v_gene: TRBV5-1
abundance: .
d_gene: TRBD1
len: 15
j_gene: TRBJ2-7
CDR3nt: TGCGCCAGCAGCATCTCAGGGGGCCTCTCCTACGAGCAGTACTTC
CDR3aa: CASSISGGLSYEQYF

v_gene: TRBV2
abundance: many
d_gene: .
len: 10
j_gene: TRBJ2-2
CDR3nt: TGTGCCAGTGCTAGCGTGGAGCTGTTTTTT
CDR3aa: CASASVELFF

v_gene: TRBV19
abundance: few
d_gene: TRBD1
len: 14
j_gene: TRBJ2-5
CDR3nt: TGTGCCGGTAGTATTAACAGGGGCAAAGAGACCCAGTACTTC
CDR3aa: CAGSINRGKETQYF

v_gene: TRBV20-1
abundance: many
d_gene: TRBD1
len: 13
j_gene: TRBJ1-1
CDR3nt: TGCAGTGCTACCACAGGGGTAGGTCATGAAGCTTTCTTT
CDR3aa: CSATTGVGHEAFF

v_gene: TRBV27
abundance: .
d_gene: TRBD1
len: 18
j_gene: TRBJ1-1
CDR3nt: TGTGCCAGCAGTCCCACGGCGTACAGGGGGCGGACGAACACTGAAGCTTTCTTT
CDR3aa: CASSPTAYRGRTNTEAFF

v_gene: TRBV29-1
abundance: many
d_gene: .
len: 10
j_gene: TRBJ2-1
CDR3nt: TGCAGCGTTGGCTACAATGAGCAGTTCTTC
CDR3aa: CSVGYNEQFF

v_gene: TRBV2
abundance: many
d_gene: .
len: 12
j_gene: TRBJ2-7
CDR3nt: TGTGCCAGCACCGCCTCTAGTGTCGAGCAGTACTTC
CDR3aa: CASTASSVEQYF

v_gene: TRBV30
abundance: few
d_gene: .
len: 11
j_gene: TRBJ1-2
CDR3nt: TGTGCCTTTTCTGACTTATATGGCTACACCTTC
CDR3aa: CAFSDLYGYTF

v_gene: TRBV19
abundance: many
d_gene: .
len: 16
j_gene: TRBJ2-2
CDR3nt: TGTGCCAGTAGTATAGAAGGGGCAGGGGCCACCGGGGAGCTGTTTTTT
CDR3aa: CASSIEGAGATGELFF

v_gene: TRBV28
abundance: .
d_gene: .
len: 15
j_gene: TRBJ1-1
CDR3nt: TGTGCCAGCAGTCCGGGGACTTCGGGAAACACTGAAGCTTTCTTT
CDR3aa: CASSPGTSGNTEAFF

v_gene: TRBV11-2
abundance: many
d_gene: TRBD1
len: 14
j_gene: TRBJ2-7
CDR3nt: TGTGCCAGCAGCCGTGCAGGGGGCCTTTACGAGCAGTACTTC
CDR3aa: CASSRAGGLYEQYF

v_gene: TRBV7-8
abundance: many
d_gene: .
len: 15
j_gene: TRBJ2-7
CDR3nt: TGTGCCAGCAGCTTAATGGGGGCATCTTCCTACGAGCAGTACTTC
CDR3aa: CASSLMGASSYEQYF

v_gene: TRBV20-1
abundance: .
d_gene: .
len: 16
j_gene: TRBJ1-5
CDR3nt: TGCAGTGCCAACAAGATGAACCTTTATAGCAATCAGCCCCAGCATTTT
CDR3aa: CSANKMNLYSNQPQHF

v_gene: TRBV9
abundance: many
d_gene: TRBD2
len: 15
j_gene: TRBJ2-5
CDR3nt: TGTGCCAGCAGCGTAGATGGGGCGGGGGGTGAGACCCAGTACTTC
CDR3aa: CASSVDGAGGETQYF

v_gene: TRBV20-1
abundance: .
d_gene: .
len: 15
j_gene: TRBJ2-7
CDR3nt: TGCAGTGCTAGAGCCCCGGACAGCCTGGGATACGAGCAGTACTTC
CDR3aa: CSARAPDSLGYEQYF

v_gene: TRBV25-1
abundance: few
d_gene: .
len: 16
j_gene: TRBJ2-3
CDR3nt: TGTGCCAGCACCCCTGAAGTAGGGTCGGGCACAGATACGCAGTATTTT
CDR3aa: CASTPEVGSGTDTQYF

v_gene: TRBV7-7
abundance: .
d_gene: .
len: 15
j_gene: TRBJ2-1
CDR3nt: TGTGCTAGCAGCTCGGGGGCAGGGGAGTACAATGAGCAGTTCTTC
CDR3aa: CASSSGAGEYNEQFF

v_gene: TRBV5-1
abundance: .
d_gene: .
len: 19
j_gene: TRBJ2-3
CDR3nt: TGCGCCAGCAGCCCCCAACGGGGTAGGCGACGTGAGCCCCTCGATACGCAGTATTTT
CDR3aa: CASSPQRGRRREPLDTQYF

v_gene: TRBV28
abundance: .
d_gene: .
len: 15
j_gene: TRBJ1-2
CDR3nt: TGTGCCAGCAGCCTTGGTTACCCAGGGAGGTATGGCTACACCTTC
CDR3aa: CASSLGYPGRYGYTF

v_gene: TRBV29-1
abundance: many
d_gene: .
len: 11
j_gene: TRBJ2-5
CDR3nt: TGCAGCGTTGTAGTTACAGAGACCCAGTACTTC
CDR3aa: CSVVVTETQYF

v_gene: TRBV11-3
abundance: many
d_gene: TRBD1
len: 15
j_gene: TRBJ2-7
CDR3nt: TGTGCCAGCAGCCCGCCGTCCGGACAGGGGGGCGAGCAGTACTTC
CDR3aa: CASSPPSGQGGEQYF

v_gene: TRBV28
abundance: .
d_gene: .
len: 17
j_gene: TRBJ1-5
CDR3nt: TGTGCCATCACCCTCCTCAAGGGTCGCGAATGGGGTCAGCCCCAGCATTTT
CDR3aa: CAITLLKGREWGQPQHF

v_gene: TRBV29-1
abundance: many
d_gene: .
len: 11
j_gene: TRBJ2-5
CDR3nt: TGCAGCGTTGGTAGGGGAGAGACCCAGTACTTC
CDR3aa: CSVGRGETQYF